The source of this TCR beta chain is a study of T cell responses to AZD1222 COVID-19 vaccine. This CDR3 contains 15 residues. Germline CDR1 reads MRHNA; CDR2 reads SNTAGT. V dropped 0 bases and J dropped 6; count of bases not matched to a gene: 2. Measured with immunoSEQ multiplex PCR; TCRdb has only the in-frame clones, and not every one. The data hold more than 85,000 clones, with roughly nine tenths observed a single time. Sequenced material: peripheral blood, taken on day 0 of AZD1222 vaccination. The clonotype originates from an adult in good health. The chain couples TRBV6-4 to TRBJ2-1, with 10 bases that match TRBD1. The CDR3 DNA is TGTGCCAGCAGTGACTCTAGGACAGGGGGCAATGAGCAGTTCTTC. As protein: CASSDSRTGGNEQFF.